This TCR beta chain is drawn from a study of shared clonotypes between healthy human individuals. Study-level information: Every donor yielded three CD4 naive, three CD4 memory, two CD8 naive and one CD8 memory plate.

Investigators spread the genomic DNA of each subset evenly over several immunoSEQ plates. Replicate PCRs for sorted subsets used about 200 ng DNA; this equaled tens of thousands of T cell genomes. Generated by immunoSEQ multiplex PCR, the TCRdb table keeps only in-frame clones and is missing some. The sample has under 2.5 million clones; roughly 90% are singletons. CDR3 size: 15 residues. With V trimmed by 2 bases and J by 6 bases, 8 bases remained unmatched. Germline V gene lookup returns CDR1 MNHEY and CDR2 SMNVEV (reference sequence). This clonotype was obtained from a man between 18 and 29 years old in good health. Some clones in this sample may be carry-over from other donors' samples. The chain combines TRBV27 with TRBJ2-7, with 9 bases aligning to TRBD1. Sequenced sample: naive CD4+ T cells from PBMCs. As to subset: CD45RA+ positively selected. CDR3 amino acids: CASSLGQDRGREQYF. For the CDR3, the DNA is TGTGCCAGCAGTTTAGGACAGGACAGGGGACGCGAGCAGTACTTC.